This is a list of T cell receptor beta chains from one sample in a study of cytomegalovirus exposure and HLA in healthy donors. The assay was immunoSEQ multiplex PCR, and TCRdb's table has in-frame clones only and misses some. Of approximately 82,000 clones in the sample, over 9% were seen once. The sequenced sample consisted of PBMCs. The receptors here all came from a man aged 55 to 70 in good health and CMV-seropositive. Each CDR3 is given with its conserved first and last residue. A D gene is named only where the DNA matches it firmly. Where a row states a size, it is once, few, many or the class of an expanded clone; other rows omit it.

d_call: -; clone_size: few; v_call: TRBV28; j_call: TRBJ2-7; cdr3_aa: CASSSQEAASSYEQYF; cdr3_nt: TGTGCCAGCAGTTCCCAAGAAGCGGCTAGCTCCTACGAGCAGTACTTC
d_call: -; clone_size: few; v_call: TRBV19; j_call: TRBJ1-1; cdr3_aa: CASSTRGGESTEAFF; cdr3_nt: TGTGCCAGTAGTACCCGGGGAGGGGAAAGCACTGAAGCTTTCTTT
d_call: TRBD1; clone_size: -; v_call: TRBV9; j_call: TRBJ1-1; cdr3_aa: CASSELGGANVKNTEAFF; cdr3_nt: TGTGCCAGCAGCGAACTAGGGGGCGCGAACGTGAAGAACACTGAAGCTTTCTTT
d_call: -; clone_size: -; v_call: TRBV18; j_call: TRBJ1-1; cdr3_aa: CASSPSGEPTEAFF; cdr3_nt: TGTGCCAGCTCACCGTCAGGGGAACCCACTGAAGCTTTCTTT
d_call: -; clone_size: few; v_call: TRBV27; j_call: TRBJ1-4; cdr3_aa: CASSLDRREKLFF; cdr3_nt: TGTGCCAGCAGTTTAGACAGGAGGGAAAAACTGTTTTTT
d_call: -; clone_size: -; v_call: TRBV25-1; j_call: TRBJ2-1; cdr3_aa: CASSEWDGRGDNEQFF; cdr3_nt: TGTGCCAGCAGTGAATGGGACGGGAGAGGGGACAATGAGCAGTTCTTC
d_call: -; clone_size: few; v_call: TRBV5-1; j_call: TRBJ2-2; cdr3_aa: CASSTRVTGELFF; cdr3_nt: TGCGCCAGCAGCACGAGGGTAACCGGGGAGCTGTTTTTT
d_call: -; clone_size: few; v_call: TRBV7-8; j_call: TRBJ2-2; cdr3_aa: CASSLGGRPTGELFF; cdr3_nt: TGTGCCAGCAGCTTAGGAGGCCGGCCTACCGGGGAGCTGTTTTTT
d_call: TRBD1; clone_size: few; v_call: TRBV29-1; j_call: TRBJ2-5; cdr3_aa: CSDRTGEETQYF; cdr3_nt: TGCAGCGACCGGACAGGGGAAGAGACCCAGTACTTC
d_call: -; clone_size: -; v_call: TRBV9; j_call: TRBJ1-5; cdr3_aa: CASSGGLPNQPQHF; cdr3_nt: TGTGCCAGCAGCGGGGGACTGCCCAATCAGCCCCAGCATTTT
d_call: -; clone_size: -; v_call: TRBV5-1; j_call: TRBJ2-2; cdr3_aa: CASSLQGLDTGELFF; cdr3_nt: TGCGCCAGCAGTCTACAGGGTTTGGACACCGGGGAGCTGTTTTTT